The sequence of this T cell receptor beta chain was determined in a study of cytotoxic CD8 clonotypes in ibrutinib-treated CLL. Turning to the study itself: Included were 11 relapsed/refractory and about 14 treatment-naive patients, of whom 17 to 18 were IGHV unmutated. Samples averaged approximately 240,000 productive templates and tens of thousands of productive rearrangements.

Comment on this clone: Its matching antigen is unknown.

Libraries were prepared by immunoSEQ multiplex PCR; TCRdb keeps only in-frame clonotypes and omits some of them. The sample lists a few hundred thousand clones; about 77% were seen once. Study-wide findings and caveats: Clonality was higher at baseline than in age-matched healthy donors and tracked circulating CD8+ T-cell counts.

The ends were cut back, 5 bases at V and 0 bases at J, with 12 bases in the middle. The CDR3 is made up of 15 amino acids. Germline V gene sequence: CDR1 SGDLS, CDR2 YYNGEE. The TCR originated in a human donor with chronic lymphocytic leukemia. The chain couples TRBV9 to TRBJ1-3, with D hard to call. Sequenced material: PBMCs, taken before ibrutinib treatment. The CDR3: CASSGDVYSGNTIYF. In DNA form, the CDR3 reads TGTGCCAGCAGTGGGGATGTCTACTCTGGAAACACCATATATTTT. Filled out from reference TRBV9 and TRBJ1-3, the complete variable domain reads DSGVTQTPKHLITATGQRVTLRCSPRSGDLSVYWYQQSLDQGLQFLIQYYNGEERAKGNILERFSAQQFPDLHSELNLSSLELGDSALYFCASSGDVYSGNTIYFGEGSWLTVV.